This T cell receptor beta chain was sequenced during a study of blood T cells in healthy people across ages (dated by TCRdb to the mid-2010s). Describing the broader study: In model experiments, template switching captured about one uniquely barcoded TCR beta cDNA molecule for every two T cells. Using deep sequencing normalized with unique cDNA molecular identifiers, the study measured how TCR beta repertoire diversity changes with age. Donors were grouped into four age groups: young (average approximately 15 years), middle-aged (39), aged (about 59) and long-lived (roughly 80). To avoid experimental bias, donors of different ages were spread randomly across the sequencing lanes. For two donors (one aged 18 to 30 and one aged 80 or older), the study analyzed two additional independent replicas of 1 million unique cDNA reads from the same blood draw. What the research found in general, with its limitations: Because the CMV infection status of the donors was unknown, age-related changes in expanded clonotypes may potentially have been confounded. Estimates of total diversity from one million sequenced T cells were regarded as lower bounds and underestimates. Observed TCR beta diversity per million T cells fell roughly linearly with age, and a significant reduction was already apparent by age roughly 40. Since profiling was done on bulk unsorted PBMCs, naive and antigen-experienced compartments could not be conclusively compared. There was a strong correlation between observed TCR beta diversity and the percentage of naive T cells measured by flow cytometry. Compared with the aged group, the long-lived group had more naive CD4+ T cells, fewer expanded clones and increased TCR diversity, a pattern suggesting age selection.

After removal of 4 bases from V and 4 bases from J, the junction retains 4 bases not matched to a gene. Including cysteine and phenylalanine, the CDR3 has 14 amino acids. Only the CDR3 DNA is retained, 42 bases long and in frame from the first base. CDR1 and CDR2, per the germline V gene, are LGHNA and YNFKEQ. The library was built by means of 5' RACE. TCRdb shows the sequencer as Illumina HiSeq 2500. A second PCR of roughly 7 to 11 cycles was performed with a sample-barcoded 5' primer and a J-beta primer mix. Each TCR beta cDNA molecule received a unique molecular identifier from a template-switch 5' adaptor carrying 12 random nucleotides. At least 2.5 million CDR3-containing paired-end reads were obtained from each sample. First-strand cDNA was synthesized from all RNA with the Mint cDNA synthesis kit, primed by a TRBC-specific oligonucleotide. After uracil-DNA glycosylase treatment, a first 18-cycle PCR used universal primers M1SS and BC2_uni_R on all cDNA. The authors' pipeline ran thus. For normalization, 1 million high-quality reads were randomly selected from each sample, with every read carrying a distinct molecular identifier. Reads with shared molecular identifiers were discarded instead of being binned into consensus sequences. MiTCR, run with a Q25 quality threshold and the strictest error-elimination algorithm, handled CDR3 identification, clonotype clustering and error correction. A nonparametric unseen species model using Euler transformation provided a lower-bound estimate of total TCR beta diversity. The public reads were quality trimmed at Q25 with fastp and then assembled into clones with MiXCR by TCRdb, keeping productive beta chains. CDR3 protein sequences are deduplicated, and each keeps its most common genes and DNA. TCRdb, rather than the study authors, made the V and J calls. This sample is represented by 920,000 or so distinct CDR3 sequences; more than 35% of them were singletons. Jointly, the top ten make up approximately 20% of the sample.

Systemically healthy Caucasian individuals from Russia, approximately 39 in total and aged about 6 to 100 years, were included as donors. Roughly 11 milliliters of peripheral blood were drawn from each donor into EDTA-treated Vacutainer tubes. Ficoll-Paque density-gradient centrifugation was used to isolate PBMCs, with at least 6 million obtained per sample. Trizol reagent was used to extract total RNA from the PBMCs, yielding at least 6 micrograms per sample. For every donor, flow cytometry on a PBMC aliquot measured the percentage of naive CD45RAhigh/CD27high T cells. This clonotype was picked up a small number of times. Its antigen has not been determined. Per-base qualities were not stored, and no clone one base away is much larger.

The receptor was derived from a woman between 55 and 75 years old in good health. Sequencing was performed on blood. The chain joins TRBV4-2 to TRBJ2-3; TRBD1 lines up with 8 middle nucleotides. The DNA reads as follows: TGTGCCAGCAGCCTCTCGACAGGGGCAGATACGCAGTATTTT. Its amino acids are CASSLSTGADTQYF.